These 32 T cell receptor beta chains share one sample of origin, sequenced in a study of cytomegalovirus exposure and HLA in healthy donors. 60 Vbeta and 13 Jbeta primers were used in PCR. Generated by immunoSEQ multiplex PCR, the TCRdb table keeps only in-frame clones and is missing some. The sample holds more than 80,000 clones; around 80% are singletons and the top ten take more than 3%. Sequencing was carried out using PBMCs. All receptors come from a man aged 60 to 75 in good health and CMV-seronegative.

This clone was recorded once. CDR3 loop: CAWSVVGTSDEQFF. Here the CDR3 DNA reads TGTGCCTGGAGTGTAGTCGGGACTAGCGATGAGCAGTTCTTC. The chain has TRBV30 and TRBJ2-1; the match to TRBD2 covers 10 bases. The V and J ends lost 0 bases and 8 bases, in that order; junction bases with no gene match: 4. The CDR3 has 14 amino acids. Germline V gene data show CDR1 as GTSNPN and CDR2 as SVGIG (reference sequence).

This chain joins TRBV7-3 and TRBJ2-2; the D gene is possibly TRBD1 (6 bases). The CDR3 spans 13 residues. The ends were cut back, 1 base at V and 6 bases at J, with 6 bases in the middle. The germline V gene has CDR1 SGHTA and CDR2 FQGTGA. CDR3 DNA: TGTGCCAGCAGCTTAAGGGGGCCCGGGGAGCTGTTTTTT. Protein product: CASSLRGPGELFF.

The chain recombines TRBV6-6 with TRBJ2-5; TRBD1 aligns across 7 bases. The V gene end was trimmed by 5 bases and the J gene end by 5 bases; junction bases not matched to a gene: 8. Germline assignment: CDR1 MNHNY and CDR2 SVGAGI (reference sequence). The CDR3 runs to 14 residues. The CDR3 reads CASSAQGQRETQYF. In DNA, the CDR3 is TGTGCCAGCAGTGCACAGGGGCAGAGGGAGACCCAGTACTTC.

The CDR3 reads CASSSTGPNQPQHF. In DNA, the CDR3 is TGTGCCAGCAGCTCAACAGGGCCTAATCAGCCCCAGCATTTT. V is TRBV7-2 and J is TRBJ1-5; a possible D gene is TRBD1 (6 bases). V dropped 4 bases and J dropped 4 bases, with 11 bases sitting between them. The germline CDR1 and CDR2 sequences are SGHTA and FQGNSA. The CDR3 sequence is 14 residues long.

This clone was counted once. This chain connects TRBV5-1 to TRBJ1-1, with D possibly matching TRBD1 (5 bases). Trimming took off 0 bases at V and 7 bases at J, with 13 bases between the two ends. CDR3 size: 14 residues. The germline gives CDR1 SGHRS, CDR2 YFSETQ. CDR3 in amino acids: CASSLGGGAVEAFF. CDR3 DNA sequence: TGCGCCAGCAGCTTGGGAGGCGGGGCGGTTGAAGCTTTCTTT. Together with reference TRBV5-1 and TRBJ1-1, the CDR3 gives the full variable domain: KAGVTQTPRYLIKTRGQQVTLSCSPISGHRSVSWYQQTPGQGLQFLFEYFSETQRNKGNFPGRFSGRQFSNSRSEMNVSTLELGDSALYLCASSLGGGAVEAFFGQGTRLTVV.

This chain uses TRBV30 with TRBJ1-5; the D gene is possibly TRBD1 (5 bases). The CDR3 sequence is 13 residues long. The V and J ends lost 0 bases and 5 bases respectively, with 8 bases between them. Germline V gene lookup returns CDR1 GTSNPN and CDR2 SVGIG (reference sequence). CDR3: CAWSVRGDQPQHF. DNA of the CDR3: TGTGCCTGGAGTGTACGGGGGGATCAGCCCCAGCATTTT.

This clone was found a few times. CDR3 amino acids: CASSYSQGATDTQYF. The CDR3 coding sequence is TGTGCCAGCAGTTACTCGCAGGGGGCCACAGATACGCAGTATTTT. The chain joins TRBV6-5 to TRBJ2-3; TRBD1 matches at 8 bases. This CDR3 is built from 15 residues. V trimming: 0 bases; J trimming: 2 bases; junction bases outside the gene matches: 1. The germline V gene has CDR1 MNHEY and CDR2 SVGAGI.

V gene TRBV5-4 combines with J gene TRBJ2-5; TRBD1 aligns across 9 bases. This CDR3 is built from 14 residues. Germline values: CDR1 SGHNT, CDR2 YYREEE (reference sequence). J lost 1 base, V lost 2 bases, and 0 bases had no gene match. The CDR3 DNA reads TGTGCCAGCAGCTTACAGGGGGCCCAAGAGACCCAGTACTTC. Its protein product is CASSLQGAQETQYF.

This sequence joins TRBV6-1 and TRBJ1-2; possible D gene TRBD1, 6 bases. Germline lookup yields CDR1 MNHNS and CDR2 SASEGT. V lost 5 bases and J lost 3, with 10 bases in between. CDR3 length: 13 residues. The CDR3 nucleotides are TGTGCCAGCAGTCAACAGGGTGACTATGGCTACACCTTC. This encodes CASSQQGDYGYTF.

With regard to this clone: The sample holds other DNA sequences that translate to the same CDR3. J is TRBJ2-5 and V is TRBV11-3, with a weak D call TRBD2 (7 bases). Germline V gives CDR1 SGHNT, CDR2 YENEEA. Between the trimmed V and J ends, which lost 3 bases and 4 bases, there was a span of 12 bases. The CDR3 loop spans 14 amino acids. In nucleotides, the CDR3 is TGTGCCAGCAGCTTTGGGGGGGCGGGAGAGACCCAGTACTTC. This gives the protein CASSFGGAGETQYF.

The V gene is TRBV5-1, the J gene TRBJ2-2; 8 positions agree with TRBD2. V shed 1 base and J 8 bases; nucleotides not matched to a gene: 13. Germline CDR1 is SGHRS and CDR2 is YFSETQ. This CDR3 has 17 amino acids. The CDR3 bases are TGCGCCAGCAGCTTGCGCCTAGCGGGCTCACAATGGGGGGAGCTGTTTTTT. It encodes CASSLRLAGSQWGELFF. Looking up the rest from reference TRBV5-1 and TRBJ2-2 gives the full variable domain: KAGVTQTPRYLIKTRGQQVTLSCSPISGHRSVSWYQQTPGQGLQFLFEYFSETQRNKGNFPGRFSGRQFSNSRSEMNVSTLELGDSALYLCASSLRLAGSQWGELFFGEGSRLTVL.

The V gene is TRBV6-5, the J gene TRBJ2-7; 7 bases agree with TRBD1. The CDR3 is 13 residues long. J lost 4 bases, V lost 2 bases, and 2 bases had no gene match. Germline V gene data show CDR1 as MNHEY and CDR2 as SVGAGI. CDR3 DNA sequence: TGTGCCAGCAGTTACCGACAGGGTTACGAGCAGTACTTC. Translating it yields CASSYRQGYEQYF.

The CDR3 spells CASSYSGESSYEQYV. The CDR3 DNA reads TGTGCCAGCAGTTACTCGGGAGAAAGCTCCTACGAGCAGTACGTC. This chain joins TRBV6-6 and TRBJ2-7, with a possible D match to TRBD2 (5 bases). Trimming left V 0 bases short and J 0 bases short, with 9 bases between. CDR3 length: 15 amino acids. The germline CDR1 and CDR2 sequences are MNHNY and SVGAGI (reference sequence).

This sequence joins TRBV27 and TRBJ2-2; TRBD2 aligns across 8 bases. The CDR3 is made up of 17 amino acids. V shed 1 base and J 4 bases; nucleotides not matched to a gene: 8. CDR1 and CDR2 (germline): MNHEY, SMNVEV (reference sequence). The CDR3 region has the DNA TGTGCCAGCAGTTTATTAGCCGGGACTAGGCGCACCGGGGAGCTGTTTTTT. Translating it yields CASSLLAGTRRTGELFF.

The chain carries TRBV9 and TRBJ1-1, with a tentative D call TRBD1 (6 bases). This CDR3 spans 13 amino acids. Germline V lookup: CDR1 SGDLS, CDR2 YYNGEE. Between the trimmed V and J ends, which lost 2 bases and 6 bases, there was a span of 11 bases. The CDR3 nucleotides are TGTGCCAGCAGCGTCGGGTCAGGGGCTGAAGCTTTCTTT. Protein sequence: CASSVGSGAEAFF.

The V call is TRBV18, the J call TRBJ2-2, with D uncertain. Trimming stripped 8 bases from V and 1 base from J, with 14 bases between. There are 15 residues in the CDR3. The germline V gene encodes CDR1 KGHSH and CDR2 LQKENI. The CDR3: CASQQSHQNTGELFF. As DNA, the CDR3 is TGTGCCAGCCAACAGAGTCATCAGAACACCGGGGAGCTGTTTTTT.

The genes are TRBV7-2 and TRBJ2-1, with 8 bases fitting TRBD1. CDR3 size: 15 residues. Germline assignment: CDR1 SGHTA and CDR2 FQGNSA. The V segment lost 5 bases and the J segment 10 bases; nucleotides outside the gene matches: 13. The CDR3 region is CASSQNPGQGGEQFF. The CDR3 DNA reads TGTGCCAGCAGCCAAAATCCTGGACAGGGAGGCGAGCAGTTCTTC.

This sequence joins TRBV5-1 and TRBJ1-1, with D possibly being TRBD1 (5 bases). The CDR3 runs 13 residues. The germline V gene encodes CDR1 SGHRS and CDR2 YFSETQ. Trimming removed 7 bases at V and 2 bases at J, with 12 bases between. This CDR3 is CASADQGNTEAFF. The CDR3 nucleotides read TGCGCCAGCGCCGACCAGGGAAACACTGAAGCTTTCTTT.

Only a few counts were recorded for this clone. The V gene is TRBV7-2, the J gene TRBJ1-3; no reliable D call. This CDR3 comprises 17 residues. V lost 6 bases, J lost 0 bases, and 18 bases lay in between. Germline CDR1 reads SGHTA; CDR2 reads FQGNSA. The CDR3 spells CASRYSIGAVSGNTIYF. CDR3 nucleotides: TGTGCCAGCAGATATAGCATAGGAGCAGTCTCTGGAAACACCATATATTTT.

This clone came up a few times. This chain links TRBV5-3 with TRBJ1-5, with TRBD1 matching 9 bases. TRBV5-3 counts as an open reading frame of uncertain function. There are 17 residues in the CDR3. J gave up 4 bases and V 7 bases, and 15 bases lay outside the gene matches. The chain's CDR3 is CARATRPTGGGNQPQHF. The CDR3 nucleotides read TGTGCCAGAGCGACGCGACCGACAGGGGGAGGGAATCAGCCCCAGCATTTT.

This clone has only one observation. CDR3 DNA sequence: TGTGCCAGCAGCTTAGACTCGACAGGGGCACAAGAGACCCAGTACTTC. The encoded protein is CASSLDSTGAQETQYF. The chain couples TRBV7-2 to TRBJ2-5; 8 bases fit TRBD1. In germline, CDR1 is SGHTA, CDR2 FQGNSA. The CDR3 covers 16 residues. Trimming removed 1 base from V and 2 bases from J; junction bases left unmatched: 6.

V gene TRBV10-3 combines with J gene TRBJ1-5; D is unresolved. The germline V gene has CDR1 ENHRY and CDR2 SYGVKD. The V and J ends lost 4 bases and 4 bases respectively, with 8 bases between them. CDR3 size: 13 residues. The CDR3 DNA follows: TGTGCCATCAGTGCGGCGGAAAATCAGCCCCAGCATTTT. It specifies CAISAAENQPQHF.

This clone has a handful of counts. The gene calls are TRBV11-2 and TRBJ1-1; no firm D call. Between the trimmed V and J ends, which lost 3 bases and 3 bases, there was a span of 14 bases. The germline V gene encodes CDR1 SGHAT and CDR2 FQNNGV. The CDR3 loop spans 15 amino acids. This chain's CDR3 is CASSLFVRSDTEAFF. The CDR3 nucleotides read TGTGCCAGCAGCTTGTTCGTCCGGTCGGACACTGAAGCTTTCTTT.

This clone was found a few times. Other DNA sequences in this specimen translate into the identical CDR3. J is TRBJ1-3 and V is TRBV7-2; 8 nucleotides match TRBD1. J was trimmed by 0 bases and V by 3 bases; bases with no gene match: 1. Germline V gene lookup returns CDR1 SGHTA and CDR2 FQGNSA. This CDR3 region has 15 residues. The CDR3, as DNA: TGTGCCAGCAGCTTCACAGGGGGCTCTGGAAACACCATATATTTT. Its translation is CASSFTGGSGNTIYF.

V is TRBV9 and J is TRBJ1-3, with no clear D. The CDR3 length is 14 residues. Germline CDR1 and CDR2: SGDLS and YYNGEE. V lost 3 bases and J lost 4, with 11 bases in between. CDR3 nucleotides: TGTGCCAGCAGCGCCCAGGTAACAGGAAACACCATATATTTT. It is translated as CASSAQVTGNTIYF.

This chain joins TRBV6-1 and TRBJ2-7; 8 bases map to TRBD1. The CDR3 totals 14 residues. The trim removed 6 bases at V and 3 bases at J, leaving 7 bases unmatched. The V gene's germline CDR1 is MNHNS and CDR2 SASEGT. CDR3 in amino acids: CASRRDRPNYEQYF. The DNA of the CDR3 is TGTGCCAGCAGAAGGGACAGGCCAAACTACGAGCAGTACTTC.

This rearrangement joins TRBV7-9 to TRBJ1-2, with a tentative D call TRBD1 (6 bases). Germline CDR1 is SEHNR and CDR2 is FQNEAQ (reference sequence). This CDR3 contains 13 residues. V was cut by 5 bases and J by 4 bases, with 11 bases left in between. CDR3 residues: CASSVQGFYGYTF. CDR3 in DNA: TGTGCCAGCAGCGTACAGGGCTTCTATGGCTACACCTTC.

The table lists this clone with a few counts. The CDR3 protein is CASSYRVEGLNSPLHF. For the CDR3, the DNA is TGTGCCAGCAGTTACCGGGTGGAGGGTCTGAATTCACCCCTCCACTTT. The chain combines TRBV6-5 with TRBJ1-6; the D is unclear. V lost 2 bases to trimming and J lost 7 bases, with 15 bases between them. This CDR3 is built from 16 residues. The germline V gene encodes CDR1 MNHEY and CDR2 SVGAGI.

The chain combines TRBV5-1 with TRBJ2-2, with 9 positions matching TRBD1. Germline V CDR1 and CDR2: SGHRS, YFSETQ. This CDR3 spans 14 amino acids. J gave up 4 bases and V 4 bases, and 2 bases lay outside the gene matches. CDR3 DNA: TGCGCCAGCAGCAGGACAGGGGCCACCGGGGAGCTGTTTTTT. The encoded protein is CASSRTGATGELFF.

The V call is TRBV21-1, the J call TRBJ2-7; the table assigns TRBD1, which was not confirmed against the DNA. TRBV21-1 constitutes a pseudogene. The CDR3 has 14 residues. CDR3 nucleotide sequence: TGTGCCAGCAGCGCCCGGACAGGGGGCTACGAGCAGTACGTC. It codes for CASSARTGGYEQYV.

This clone was observed a handful of times. The chain uses TRBV5-6 and TRBJ1-4; the D is unclear. Trimming took off 2 bases at V and 8 bases at J, with 19 bases between the two ends. The CDR3 length is 16 residues. The germline gives CDR1 SGHDT, CDR2 YYEEEE. The CDR3 sequence: CASSFRTWTEGEKLFF. The CDR3 DNA reads TGTGCCAGCAGCTTTCGAACTTGGACGGAGGGAGAAAAACTGTTTTTT.

The V gene is TRBV11-1, the J gene TRBJ2-2; D is unresolved. The CDR3 is made up of 13 amino acids. Germline assignment: CDR1 SGHAT and CDR2 FQDESV (reference sequence). V shed 6 bases and J shed 6 bases, with 11 bases lying between them. CDR3: CASSISFSGELFF. CDR3 coding DNA: TGTGCCAGCAGTATTTCGTTCTCCGGGGAGCTGTTTTTT.